This entry lists 22 T cell receptor beta chains sequenced from one sample in a study of control samples from healthy donors and cancer patients. TCRdb's copy holds only in-frame clones and misses some; the assay was immunoSEQ multiplex PCR. The sample has over 100,000 clones; around 92% are singletons. Sequencing used blood. The source is a woman aged 50 to 60 in good health.

The rearrangement joins TRBV7-9 to TRBJ2-2; possibly TRBD1 or TRBD2 for D (5 bases each). The CDR3 is 14 residues long. Germline values: CDR1 SEHNR, CDR2 FQNEAQ (reference sequence). Trimming removed 4 bases at V and 3 bases at J, with 9 bases between. The CDR3 region is CASSSRGDTGELFF. In nucleotides, the CDR3 is TGTGCCAGCAGCTCCCGGGGCGACACCGGGGAGCTGTTTTTT.

V and J are TRBV5-6 and TRBJ1-1; TRBD1 agrees at 7 bases. V gave up 5 bases and J gave up 4 bases; unmatched junction bases: 17. This CDR3 is 17 amino acids long. The germline V gene encodes CDR1 SGHDT and CDR2 YYEEEE. The CDR3 DNA sequence: TGTGCCAGCAGTTCTTACAGGGGCAACGGGGTCGGCACTGAAGCTTTCTTT. Translation gives CASSSYRGNGVGTEAFF.

The chain joins TRBV3-1 (or the pseudogene TRBV3-2) to TRBJ2-2; 13 nucleotides align to TRBD2. V was clipped by 6 bases and J by 5 bases; unmatched bases: 9. CDR1 and CDR2 (germline): LGHDT, YNNKEL (reference sequence). This CDR3 region has 17 residues. As DNA, the CDR3 is TGTGCCAGCAGTTACGGGACTAGCGGGACAATAACCGGGGAGCTGTTTTTT. It encodes CASSYGTSGTITGELFF.

The chain has TRBV6-5 and TRBJ1-2; D possibly corresponds to TRBD1 (5 bases). V was trimmed by 8 bases and J by 5 bases, leaving 15 bases between them. The CDR3 has 13 residues. The germline V gene has CDR1 MNHEY and CDR2 SVGAGI. In nucleotides, the CDR3 is TGTGCCAGCCTCAGTCGTTCAGGGTATGGCTACACCTTC. Its translation: CASLSRSGYGYTF.

This clone was detected a few times. This chain uses TRBV2 with TRBJ2-7, with 11 bases identical to TRBD1. The germline V gene has CDR1 SNHLY and CDR2 FYNNEI. The J segment lost 2 bases and the V segment lost 6 bases, leaving 9 bases of the junction unmatched. The CDR3 runs to 16 residues. The DNA for the CDR3 is TGTGCCAGCAGGAAGATCCCGGGACAGGGGGCCTACGAGCAGTACTTC. It specifies CASRKIPGQGAYEQYF.

The chain is built from TRBV30 and TRBJ2-1; maybe TRBD2 (5 bases). Germline-derived CDR1 and CDR2 are GTSNPN and SVGIG (reference sequence). V was shortened by 2 bases and J by 12 bases, with 11 bases between the two germline ends. The CDR3 totals 11 residues. CDR3 bases: TGTGCCTGGAGTATCGGGCTAGCGCAGTTCTTC. Translated: CAWSIGLAQFF.

This clone was recorded only once. V usage is TRBV19 and J usage is TRBJ2-5; 7 positions agree with TRBD1. Germline-derived CDR1 and CDR2 are LNHDA and SQIVND (reference sequence). CDR3 size: 13 residues. With V trimmed by 9 bases and J by 1 base, 5 bases remained unmatched. The CDR3 coding sequence is TGTGCCAGAATAAACAGGGGCCAAGAGACCCAGTACTTC. Translation: CARINRGQETQYF.

This sequence joins TRBV6-5 and TRBJ2-1; TRBD2 agrees at 13 bases. The CDR3 is 16 amino acids. After removal of 4 bases from V and 12 bases from J, the junction contained 12 bases not matched to a gene. Germline V lookup: CDR1 MNHEY, CDR2 SVGAGI. The CDR3 is CASSSRRTSGSRGQFF. The CDR3 nucleotides read TGTGCCAGCAGTTCCCGGCGGACTAGCGGGAGTCGCGGGCAGTTCTTC.

The genes are TRBV18 and TRBJ2-7, with D unresolved. Trimming cost V 6 bases and J 4 bases, with 13 bases left between them. The length of the CDR3 is 13 residues. The V gene's germline CDR1 is KGHSH and CDR2 LQKENI. This CDR3 reads CASSLTRDYEQYF. The CDR3 nucleotides read TGTGCCAGCTCCCTTACGCGAGATTACGAGCAGTACTTC.

CDR3 amino acids: CASTDTMNTEAFF. CDR3 in DNA: TGCGCCAGCACGGACACCATGAACACTGAAGCTTTCTTT. The chain combines TRBV5-1 with TRBJ1-1; TRBD1 is a possible D gene (5 bases). The CDR3 consists of 13 residues. In germline, CDR1 is SGHRS, CDR2 YFSETQ. V lost 6 bases and J lost 0, with 9 bases in between.

J is TRBJ1-1 and V is TRBV7-9, with D unclear. V lost 3 bases to trimming and J lost 5 bases, with 19 bases between them. This CDR3 contains 16 residues. Germline V gives CDR1 SEHNR, CDR2 FQNEAQ (reference sequence). In nucleotides, the CDR3 is TGTGCCAGCAGCTTGAGTCTCGGAAAACCGGGGACTGAAGCTTTCTTT. This gives the protein CASSLSLGKPGTEAFF.

The rearrangement joins TRBV6-1 to TRBJ2-5; 9 nucleotides align to TRBD1. Germline V gene lookup returns CDR1 MNHNS and CDR2 SASEGT. V lost 3 bases to trimming and J lost 7 bases; unmatched junction nucleotides: 6. This CDR3 spans 14 amino acids. The CDR3 DNA reads as TGTGCCAGCAGTGACCGGACAGGGGTAAGGACCCAGTACTTC. It is translated as CASSDRTGVRTQYF.

The V and J genes are TRBV18 and TRBJ1-6; D is undetermined. The germline CDR1 and CDR2 sequences are KGHSH and LQKENI. This CDR3 is built from 14 residues. The V end lost 6 bases, the J end lost 5 bases, and 11 bases lay between the germline ends. The CDR3 DNA sequence: TGTGCCAGCTCCCGAGTGGGCGATAATTCACCCCTCCACTTT. This sequence encodes CASSRVGDNSPLHF.

J is TRBJ1-5 and V is TRBV28; 7 nucleotides match TRBD1. Germline trimming cut 6 bases from V and 7 bases from J; bases unmatched to any gene: 9. CDR1 is MDHEN, CDR2 SYDVKM, per germline. This CDR3 is 14 amino acids long. CDR3 coding DNA: TGTGCCAGCAGCCAACGACAGGGAGGGCAGCCCCAGCATTTT. It yields the protein CASSQRQGGQPQHF.

This chain joins TRBV5-1 and TRBJ2-2; 7 bases map to TRBD1. CDR3 length: 15 residues. The V and J ends lost 4 bases and 4 bases, in that order; junction bases with no gene match: 7. Germline V gives CDR1 SGHRS, CDR2 YFSETQ. CDR3 sequence reads: CASSPRTGSTGELFF. For the CDR3, the DNA is TGCGCCAGCAGCCCGAGGACAGGCAGCACCGGGGAGCTGTTTTTT.

The chain employs TRBV7-8 and TRBJ2-2; 11 nucleotides match TRBD2. Germline V lookup: CDR1 SGHVS, CDR2 FQNEAQ. The CDR3 sequence is 18 residues long. The junction had 9 bases not matched to a gene; V was cut back by 5 bases and J by 1 base. In DNA, the CDR3 is TGTGCCAGCAGCAAGTTCACTAGCGGGGGATTGAACACCGGGGAGCTGTTTTTT. Amino acid sequence: CASSKFTSGGLNTGELFF.

Here the CDR3 reads CASRPREAETQYF. CDR3 nucleotide sequence: TGCGCCAGCAGACCGCGGGAAGCGGAGACCCAGTACTTC. The rearrangement uses TRBV5-1 and TRBJ2-5, with TRBD2 as a possible D gene (6 bases). The V end was cut by 5 bases, the J end by 5 bases, with 13 bases between. Germline V gives CDR1 SGHRS, CDR2 YFSETQ. The CDR3 length is 13 residues.

In DNA, the CDR3 is TGTGCCAGCAGTGAAGTTCTACAGGGACGAGGCTACACCTTC. Its protein is CASSEVLQGRGYTF. V is TRBV6-1 and J is TRBJ1-2, with D perhaps matching TRBD1 (6 bases). The CDR3 extends over 14 amino acids. V lost 1 base, J lost 8 bases, and 14 bases lay in between. Germline V gives CDR1 MNHNS, CDR2 SASEGT.

In its sample, this clone was seen a few times. The genes are TRBV2 and TRBJ2-7, with TRBD1 identical over 8 bases. The CDR3 has 15 residues. The J segment lost 3 bases and the V segment lost 3 bases, leaving 7 bases of the junction unmatched. Germline-derived CDR1 and CDR2 are SNHLY and FYNNEI. The CDR3 here is CASSEWQGAHYEQYF. CDR3 sequence (DNA): TGTGCCAGCAGTGAGTGGCAGGGGGCCCACTACGAGCAGTACTTC.

The CDR3 region is CASSLFGGSGEQYF. The CDR3 bases are TGCGCCAGCAGCTTGTTTGGCGGGTCGGGAGAGCAGTACTTC. V is TRBV5-1 and J is TRBJ2-7; D might be TRBD2 (5 bases). The V end lost 1 base, the J end lost 7 bases, and 15 bases lay between the germline ends. The CDR3 totals 14 residues. Per the germline V gene, CDR1 is SGHRS and CDR2 is YFSETQ.

This clone was detected once. The chain couples TRBV5-4 to TRBJ1-1; unclear D gene. Trimming shortened V by 1 base and J by 10 bases, and 17 bases separated the two germline ends. The CDR3 is made up of 14 amino acids. In germline, CDR1 is SGHNT, CDR2 YYREEE (reference sequence). The CDR3 DNA sequence: TGTGCCAGCAGCTTGATTAGGTCGCCTGAAGGAGCTTTCTTT. Translated: CASSLIRSPEGAFF.

This sequence joins TRBV6-6 and TRBJ1-2; tentatively, D is TRBD1 (6 bases). The CDR3 extends over 14 amino acids. Germline CDR1 reads MNHNY; CDR2 reads SVGAGI (reference sequence). V dropped 6 bases and J dropped 4 bases, with 15 bases sitting between them. DNA of the CDR3: TGTGCCAGCAGGCCCAGGGTAGGGGGCTATGGCTACACCTTC. Its translation is CASRPRVGGYGYTF.